The T cell receptor (beta chain) under discussion was sequenced for a study of blood T cell repertoires in COVID-19. In the study overall: The United States, Italy and Spain supplied acute and convalescent COVID-19 samples.

The study drew participants aged about 18 to 90 years from roughly 25 US areas. Donors were grouped by their self-reported clinical history. Produced via immunoSEQ multiplex PCR; TCRdb's table is partial and in-frame only. The table records hundreds of thousands of clones, roughly nine tenths of them present only once. Germline V gives CDR1 LNHDA, CDR2 SQIVND (reference sequence). V dropped 7 bases and J dropped 0 bases, with 10 bases sitting between them. This CDR3 comprises 15 residues. V gene TRBV19 combines with J gene TRBJ2-6; D unresolved. Sequenced input: PBMCs or T cells enriched from blood (not recorded which). The sequence was obtained from a woman under 30 who had recovered from COVID-19. CDR3 sequence reads: CASTLKLSGANVLTF. The DNA for the CDR3 is TGTGCCAGTACCCTCAAACTCTCTGGGGCCAACGTCCTGACTTTC.